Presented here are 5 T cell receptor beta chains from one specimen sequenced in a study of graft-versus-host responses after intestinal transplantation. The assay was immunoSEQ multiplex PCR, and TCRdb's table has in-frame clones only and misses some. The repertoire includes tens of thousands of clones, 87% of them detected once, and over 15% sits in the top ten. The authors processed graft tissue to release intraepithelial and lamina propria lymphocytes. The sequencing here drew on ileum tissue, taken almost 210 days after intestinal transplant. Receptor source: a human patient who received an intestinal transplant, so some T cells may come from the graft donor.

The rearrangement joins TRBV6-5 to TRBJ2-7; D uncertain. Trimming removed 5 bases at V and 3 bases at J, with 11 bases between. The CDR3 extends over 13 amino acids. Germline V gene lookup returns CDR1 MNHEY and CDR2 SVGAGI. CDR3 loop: CASSEARGYEQYF. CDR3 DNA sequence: TGTGCCAGCAGTGAGGCCAGAGGCTACGAGCAGTACTTC.

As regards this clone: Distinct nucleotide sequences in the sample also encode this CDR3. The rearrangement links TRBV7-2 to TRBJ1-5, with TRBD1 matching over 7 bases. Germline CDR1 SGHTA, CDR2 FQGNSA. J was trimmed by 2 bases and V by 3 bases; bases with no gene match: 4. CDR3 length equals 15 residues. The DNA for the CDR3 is TGTGCCAGCAGCTTCGGCAGGGGGGGCAATCAGCCCCAGCATTTT. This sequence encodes CASSFGRGGNQPQHF.

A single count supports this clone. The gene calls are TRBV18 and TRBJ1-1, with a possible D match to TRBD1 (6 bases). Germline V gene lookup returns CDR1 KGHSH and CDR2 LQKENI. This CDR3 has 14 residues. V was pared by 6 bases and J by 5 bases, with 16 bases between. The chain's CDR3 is CASSPQGQGTEAFF. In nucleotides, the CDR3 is TGTGCCAGCTCGCCGCAGGGCCAGGGGACTGAAGCTTTCTTT.

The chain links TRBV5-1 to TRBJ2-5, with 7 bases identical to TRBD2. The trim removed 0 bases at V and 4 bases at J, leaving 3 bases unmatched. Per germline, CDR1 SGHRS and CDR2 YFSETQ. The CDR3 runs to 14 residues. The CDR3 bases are TGCGCCAGCAGCTTGGGGGGGGGAGCAGAGACCCAGTACTTC. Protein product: CASSLGGGAETQYF.

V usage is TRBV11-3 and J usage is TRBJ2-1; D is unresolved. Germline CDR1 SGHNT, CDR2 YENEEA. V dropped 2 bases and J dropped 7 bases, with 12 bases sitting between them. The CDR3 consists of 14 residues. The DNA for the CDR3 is TGTGCCAGCAGCTTAATGGGCCAAGGGAATGAGCAGTTCTTC. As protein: CASSLMGQGNEQFF.